Listed below are T cell receptor beta chains from one sample, sequenced in a study of T cell repertoires in cytomegalovirus infection. MiXCR was run by TCRdb on the reads, yielding one entry per CDR3 protein. In the table there are roughly 250,000 distinct CDR3 sequences, 20% to 25% of which are singletons. The sample consisted of CD8+ T cells from PBMCs. These receptors were taken from a human donor in good health (CMV status not recorded). Some clones in this sample may be carry-over from other donors' samples. Both conserved end residues are trimmed from each CDR3. Fields, in order: J gene, V gene, CDR3 protein.

TRBJ2-5	TRBV29-1	SVDSLAGGTQETQY
TRBJ1-5	TRBV7-8	ASSRTGRDWPQH
TRBJ2-1	TRBV2	ASSEAGASSYNEQF
TRBJ2-2	TRBV27	ASIETGNTGELF
TRBJ1-1	TRBV10-2	ASRTTGTGAQNTEAF
TRBJ2-5	TRBV3-1	ASSPGQRAQY
TRBJ2-3	TRBV20-1	SAWTSGGSDTQY
TRBJ1-4	TRBV28	ASSQGQPYATNEKLF
TRBJ2-5	TRBV7-2	ASSYLTGQETQY
TRBJ1-4	TRBV2	ASSGAVVLATNEKLF
TRBJ1-1	TRBV28	ASSFTGDRAF
TRBJ1-1	TRBV4-2	ASSQEGASNTEAF
TRBJ1-5	TRBV28	ASIPGAYSNQPQH
TRBJ2-2	TRBV6-6	ASSYVGTGELF
TRBJ2-7	TRBV15	ATSRDNYEQY
TRBJ1-4	TRBV28	ASSQTPDWEKLF
TRBJ2-7	TRBV19	ASSTLAGGSYEQY
TRBJ2-5	TRBV29-1	SVVDGVGTQY
TRBJ2-7	TRBV29-1	SVEDWGGTSGSYEQY
TRBJ1-2	TRBV28	ASSSQGDGYT
TRBJ2-1	TRBV6-6	ASSYSKSSYNEQF
TRBJ1-1	TRBV29-1	SVEWASSAEAF
TRBJ2-5	TRBV28	ASNTDGETQY
TRBJ2-3	TRBV13	ASSSGQGADTQY
TRBJ2-2	TRBV7-8	ASSLGGLAHTGELF
TRBJ2-5	TRBV7-9	ASGGDRRSQY
TRBJ2-1	TRBV24-1	ATSDFRVNEQF
TRBJ2-1	TRBV6-5	ASSYGGTGVYNEQF
TRBJ2-1	TRBV7-9	ATDKEGINEQF
TRBJ2-7	TRBV7-9	ASSAWDRAYEQY
TRBJ2-5	TRBV27	ASRPLAGGFQETQY
TRBJ2-5	TRBV7-4	ASSLNSEASETQY